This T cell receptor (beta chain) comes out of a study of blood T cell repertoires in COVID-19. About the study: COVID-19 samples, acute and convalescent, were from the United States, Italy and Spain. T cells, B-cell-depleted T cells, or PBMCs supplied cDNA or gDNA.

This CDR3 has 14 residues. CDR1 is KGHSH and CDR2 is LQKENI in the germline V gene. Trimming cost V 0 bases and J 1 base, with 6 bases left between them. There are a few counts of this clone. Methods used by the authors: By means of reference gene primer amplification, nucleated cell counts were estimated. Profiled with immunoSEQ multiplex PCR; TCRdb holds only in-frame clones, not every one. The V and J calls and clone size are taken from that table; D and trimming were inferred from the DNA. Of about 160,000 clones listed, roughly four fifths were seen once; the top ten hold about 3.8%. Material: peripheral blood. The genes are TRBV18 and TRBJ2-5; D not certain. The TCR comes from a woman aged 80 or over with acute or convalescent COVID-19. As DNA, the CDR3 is TGTGCCAGCTCACCACCGGCCAGCCAAGAGACCCAGTACTTC. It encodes CASSPPASQETQYF.